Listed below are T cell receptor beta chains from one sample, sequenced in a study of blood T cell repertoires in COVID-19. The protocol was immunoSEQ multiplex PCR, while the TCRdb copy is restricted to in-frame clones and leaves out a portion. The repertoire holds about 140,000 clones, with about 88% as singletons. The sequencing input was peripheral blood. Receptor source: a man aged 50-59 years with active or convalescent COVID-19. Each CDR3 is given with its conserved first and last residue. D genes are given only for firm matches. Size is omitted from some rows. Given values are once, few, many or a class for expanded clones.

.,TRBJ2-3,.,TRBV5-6,CASSSERADTQYF,TGTGCCAGCAGCTCGGAGCGCGCAGATACGCAGTATTTT
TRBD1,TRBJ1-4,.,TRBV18,CASSSTGTTNEKLFF,TGTGCCAGCTCATCGACAGGGACAACTAATGAAAAACTGTTTTTT
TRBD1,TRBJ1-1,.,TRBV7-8,CASSRERTGGMGTEAFF,TGTGCCAGCAGCCGCGAACGGACAGGGGGTATGGGGACTGAAGCTTTCTTT
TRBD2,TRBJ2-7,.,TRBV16,CASSRPMTSGRAKKEQYF,TGTGCCAGCAGCCGACCGATGACTAGCGGGAGGGCCAAGAAAGAGCAGTACTTC
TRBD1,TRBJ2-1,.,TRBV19,CASRLTGTGGSGQFF,TGTGCCAGTAGGCTTACTGGGACAGGGGGCTCAGGGCAGTTCTTC
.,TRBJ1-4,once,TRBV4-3,CASSHLYSNADEKLFF,TGCGCCAGCAGCCATCTTTACAGCAACGCCGATGAAAAACTGTTTTTT
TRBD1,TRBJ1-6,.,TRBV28,CASSKGQGWSPLHF,TGTGCCAGCAGTAAAGGACAGGGATGGTCACCCCTCCACTTT
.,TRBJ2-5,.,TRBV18,CASSPVLTGFQETQYF,TGTGCCAGCTCACCAGTCCTGACAGGCTTCCAAGAGACCCAGTACTTC
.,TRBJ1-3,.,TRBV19,CASSIWGLFAGNTIYF,TGTGCCAGTAGTATTTGGGGGCTTTTCGCTGGAAACACCATATATTTT
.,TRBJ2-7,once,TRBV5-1,CASSKQGEQYF,TGCGCCAGCAGCAAACAGGGCGAGCAGTACTTC
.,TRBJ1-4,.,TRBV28,CASSLSSGRAANEKLFF,TGTGCCAGCAGTTTAAGTTCGGGGAGGGCGGCTAATGAAAAACTGTTTTTT
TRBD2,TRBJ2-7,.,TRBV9,CASSVVLAGSYEQYF,TGTGCCAGCAGCGTAGTACTAGCGGGATCTTACGAGCAGTACTTC
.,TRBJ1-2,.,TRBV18,CASSPPGHGGGYTF,TGTGCCAGCTCACCACCGGGACACGGAGGTGGCTACACCTTC
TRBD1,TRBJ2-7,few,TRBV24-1,CATSDPGQGIYEQYF,TGTGCCACCAGTGATCCGGGACAGGGAATCTACGAGCAGTACTTC
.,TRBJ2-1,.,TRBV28,CASSLFATLTRSEQFF,TGTGCCAGCAGTTTATTTGCCACTTTAACTAGGTCTGAGCAGTTCTTC
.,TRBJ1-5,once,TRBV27,CASSSTGFNQPQHF,TGTGCCAGCAGTTCTACAGGTTTCAATCAGCCCCAGCATTTT
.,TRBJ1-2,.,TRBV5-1,CASSFSSTRQGGYTF,TGCGCCAGCAGCTTTTCTTCGACGCGCCAGGGAGGCTACACCTTC
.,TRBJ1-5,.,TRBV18,CASSPPDRSNQPQHF,TGTGCCAGCTCACCACCCGACAGGAGCAATCAGCCCCAGCATTTT
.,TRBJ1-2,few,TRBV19,CASSSDRRANYGYTF,TGTGCCAGTAGCTCCGACAGAAGAGCTAACTATGGCTACACCTTC
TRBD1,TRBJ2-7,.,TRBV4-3,CASSQEVRGDRGYEQYF,TGCGCCAGCAGCCAAGAAGTAAGGGGGGACAGGGGCTACGAGCAGTACTTC
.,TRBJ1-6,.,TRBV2,CASSLRQTNSPLHF,TGTGCCAGCAGCCTTAGACAGACCAATTCACCCCTCCACTTT
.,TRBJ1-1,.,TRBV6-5,CASTPGVLNTEAFF,TGTGCCAGCACCCCCGGGGTCCTGAACACTGAAGCTTTCTTT
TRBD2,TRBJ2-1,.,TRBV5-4,CASSLDSGSTNEQFF,TGTGCCAGCAGCTTGGATAGCGGGAGTACTAATGAGCAGTTCTTC
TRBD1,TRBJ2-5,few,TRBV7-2,CASSSPKGTGATQYF,TGTGCCAGCAGCTCCCCCAAGGGGACAGGGGCGACCCAGTACTTC
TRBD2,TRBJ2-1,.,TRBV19,CASSRTSGTPNQFF,TGTGCCAGTAGTCGGACTAGCGGGACCCCAAACCAGTTCTTC
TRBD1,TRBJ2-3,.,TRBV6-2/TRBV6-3,CASSSRDRGYDTQYF,TGTGCCAGCAGTAGCCGGGACAGGGGTTATGATACGCAGTATTTT
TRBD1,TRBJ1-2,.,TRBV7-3,CASSLNRGGYGYTF,TGTGCCAGCAGCTTGAACAGGGGTGGCTATGGCTACACCTTC
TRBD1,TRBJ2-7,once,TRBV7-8,CASSLRQGDEQYF,TGTGCCAGCAGCTTACGACAGGGAGACGAGCAGTACTTC
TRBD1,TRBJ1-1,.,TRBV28,CASSTDRGRGIKAFF,TGTGCCAGCAGCACGGACAGGGGGCGCGGTATTAAAGCTTTCTTT
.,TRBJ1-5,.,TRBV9,CASSLRDSNQPQHF,TGTGCCAGCAGTCTCCGGGACTCCAATCAGCCCCAGCATTTT
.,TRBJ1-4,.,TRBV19,CASSDTANEKLFF,TGTGCCAGTAGTGACACGGCTAATGAAAAACTGTTTTTT
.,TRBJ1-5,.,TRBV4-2,CASSQEARGGQPQHF,TGTGCCAGCAGCCAAGAGGCTCGTGGGGGCCAGCCCCAGCATTTT